This paragraph reports one TCR beta chain. The data originate from a study of CD8 T cells in Susac syndrome. Study information: Among the sequenced Susac syndrome patients, five or six had active disease while eight or nine were in remission.

CD8+ and CD4+ T cells circulating in blood were sequenced for TCR beta. Patients with Susac syndrome met diagnostic criteria defined recently for definite or probable disease. TEMRA cells were FACS-enriched, and CD8+ and CD4+ T cells were isolated negatively. A quantity of about 0.5 to 1 ug RNA underwent reverse transcription using random hexamers. Via MiXCR, TCRdb re-called the immunoSEQ multiplex PCR reads, giving one row per CDR3 protein. The table includes under 200,000 distinct CDR3 sequences, over 75% detected once. Sequencing input: CD4+ T cells from PBMCs. This receptor was obtained from a human donor with Susac syndrome.

DNA for the CDR3: TGTGCCAGCTCACCGGATCGGACGTACACCTACGAGCAGTACTTC. Protein sequence: CASSPDRTYTYEQYF. This chain connects TRBV18 to TRBJ2-7; D remains unclear. CDR1 and CDR2 (germline): KGHSH, LQKENI. The ends were cut back, 3 bases at V and 2 bases at J, with 14 bases in the middle. The CDR3 covers 15 residues.